What follows is one T cell receptor beta chain and its context. Antigen: not known. This record belongs to a study of cytomegalovirus exposure and HLA in healthy donors. Study-level results: Researchers catalogued 150 or so TCR beta chains as cytomegalovirus-associated.

Deletions cut 1 base from V and 5 bases from J, with 13 bases between. Germline values: CDR1 SGHDT, CDR2 YYEEEE. The length of the CDR3 is 15 residues. Repertoires were generated with immunoSEQ multiplex PCR, while TCRdb's copy carries only in-frame clones and drops some. The table has about 49,000 clones, roughly 92% seen once. This chain joins TRBV5-6 and TRBJ2-1, with D possibly being TRBD2 (5 bases). This receptor was taken from a man aged 18 to 35 in good health and CMV-seronegative. Sample: PBMCs. CDR3 sequence: CASSLRGLFNNEQFF. In DNA form, the CDR3 reads TGTGCCAGCAGCTTGCGAGGGCTCTTCAACAATGAGCAGTTCTTC.